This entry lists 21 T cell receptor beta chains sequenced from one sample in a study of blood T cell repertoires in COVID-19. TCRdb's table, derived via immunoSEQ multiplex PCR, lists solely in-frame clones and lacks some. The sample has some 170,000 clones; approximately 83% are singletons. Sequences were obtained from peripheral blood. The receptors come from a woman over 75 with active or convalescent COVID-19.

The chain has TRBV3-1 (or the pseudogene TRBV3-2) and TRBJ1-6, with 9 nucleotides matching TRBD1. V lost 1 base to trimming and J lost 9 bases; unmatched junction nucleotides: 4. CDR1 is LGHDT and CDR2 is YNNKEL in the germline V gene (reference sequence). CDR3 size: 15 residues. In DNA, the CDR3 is TGTGCCAGCAGCCAAGTTGACAGGGGGGGTTCACCCCTCCACTTT. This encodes CASSQVDRGGSPLHF.

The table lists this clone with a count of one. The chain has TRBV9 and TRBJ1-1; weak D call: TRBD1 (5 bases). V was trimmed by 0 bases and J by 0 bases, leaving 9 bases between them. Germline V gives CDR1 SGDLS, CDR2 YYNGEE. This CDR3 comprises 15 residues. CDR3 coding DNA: TGTGCCAGCAGCGTAGTAGACAGCCTGAACACTGAAGCTTTCTTT. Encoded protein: CASSVVDSLNTEAFF.

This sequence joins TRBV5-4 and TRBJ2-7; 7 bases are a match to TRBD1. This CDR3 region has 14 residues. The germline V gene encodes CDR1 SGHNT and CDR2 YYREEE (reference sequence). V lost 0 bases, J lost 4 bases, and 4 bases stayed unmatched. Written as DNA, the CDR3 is TGTGCCAGCAGCTTGGGGCAGGGGGAGTACGAGCAGTACTTC. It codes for CASSLGQGEYEQYF.

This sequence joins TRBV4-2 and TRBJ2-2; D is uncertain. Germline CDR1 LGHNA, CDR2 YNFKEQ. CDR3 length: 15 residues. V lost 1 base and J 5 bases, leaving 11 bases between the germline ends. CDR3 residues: CASSQGAGPTGELFF. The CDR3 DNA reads TGTGCCAGCAGCCAAGGTGCAGGTCCGACCGGGGAGCTGTTTTTT.

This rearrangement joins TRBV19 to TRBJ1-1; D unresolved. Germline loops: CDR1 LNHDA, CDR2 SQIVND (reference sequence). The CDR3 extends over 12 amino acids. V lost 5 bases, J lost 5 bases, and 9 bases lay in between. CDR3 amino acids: CASSASRTEAFF. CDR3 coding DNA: TGTGCCAGTAGTGCTTCGAGAACTGAAGCTTTCTTT.

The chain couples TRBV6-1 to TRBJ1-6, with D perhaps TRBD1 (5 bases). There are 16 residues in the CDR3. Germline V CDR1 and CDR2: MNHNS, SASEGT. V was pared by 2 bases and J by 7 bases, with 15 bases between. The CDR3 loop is CASSEPSGTLNSPLHF. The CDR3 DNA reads TGTGCCAGCAGTGAACCCTCCGGGACTTTAAATTCACCCCTCCACTTT.

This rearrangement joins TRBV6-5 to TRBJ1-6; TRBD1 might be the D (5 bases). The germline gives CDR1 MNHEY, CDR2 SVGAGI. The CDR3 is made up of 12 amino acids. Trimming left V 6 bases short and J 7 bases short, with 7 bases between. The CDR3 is CASSRANSPLHF. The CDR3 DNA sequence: TGTGCCAGCAGCAGGGCGAATTCACCCCTCCACTTT.

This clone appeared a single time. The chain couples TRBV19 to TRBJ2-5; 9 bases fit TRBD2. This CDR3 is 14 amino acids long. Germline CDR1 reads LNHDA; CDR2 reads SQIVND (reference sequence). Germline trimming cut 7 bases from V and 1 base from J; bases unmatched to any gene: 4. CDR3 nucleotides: TGTGCCAGTAATAGCGGGGGCCCCCAAGAGACCCAGTACTTC. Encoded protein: CASNSGGPQETQYF. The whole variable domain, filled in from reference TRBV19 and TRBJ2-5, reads DGGITQSPKYLFRKEGQNVTLSCEQNLNHDAMYWYRQDPGQGLRLIYYSQIVNDFQKGDIAEGYSVSREKKESFPLTVTSAQKNPTAFYLCASNSGGPQETQYFGPGTRLLVL.

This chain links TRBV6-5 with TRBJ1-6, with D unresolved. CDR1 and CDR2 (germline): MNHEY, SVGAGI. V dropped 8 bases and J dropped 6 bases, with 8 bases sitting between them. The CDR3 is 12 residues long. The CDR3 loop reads CASETSNSPLHF. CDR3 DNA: TGTGCCAGCGAGACTTCTAATTCACCCCTCCACTTT.

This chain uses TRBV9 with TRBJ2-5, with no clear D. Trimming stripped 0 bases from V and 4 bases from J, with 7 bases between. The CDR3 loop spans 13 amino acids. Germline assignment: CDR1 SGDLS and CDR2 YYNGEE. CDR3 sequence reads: CASSVETGETQYF. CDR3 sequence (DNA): TGTGCCAGCAGCGTAGAGACGGGAGAGACCCAGTACTTC.

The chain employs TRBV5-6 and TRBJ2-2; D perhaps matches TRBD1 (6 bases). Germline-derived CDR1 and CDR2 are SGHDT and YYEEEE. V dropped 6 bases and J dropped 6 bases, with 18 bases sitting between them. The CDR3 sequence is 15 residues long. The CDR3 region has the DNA TGTGCCAGCACCACGATACAGGGTTTAGCCGGGGAGCTGTTTTTT. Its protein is CASTTIQGLAGELFF. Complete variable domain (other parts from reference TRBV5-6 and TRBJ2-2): DAGVTQSPTHLIKTRGQQVTLRCSPKSGHDTVSWYQQALGQGPQFIFQYYEEEERQRGNFPDRFSGHQFPNYSSELNVNALLLGDSALYLCASTTIQGLAGELFFGEGSRLTVL.

The CDR3 loop is CSASERLAKNIQYF. In nucleotides, the CDR3 is TGCAGTGCTAGTGAGAGACTAGCCAAAAACATTCAGTACTTC. V is TRBV20-1 and J is TRBJ2-4; D gene unclear. Germline V lookup: CDR1 DFQATT, CDR2 SNEGSKA (reference sequence). The germline V and J ends were trimmed by 3 bases and 0 bases, with 9 bases remaining between them. This CDR3 has 14 amino acids.

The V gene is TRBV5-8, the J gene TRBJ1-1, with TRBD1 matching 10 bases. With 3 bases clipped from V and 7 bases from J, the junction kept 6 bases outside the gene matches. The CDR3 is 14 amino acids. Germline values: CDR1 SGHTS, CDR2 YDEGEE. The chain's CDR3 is CASSSDRGRGEAFF. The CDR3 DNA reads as TGTGCCAGCAGCTCAGACAGGGGGCGAGGTGAAGCTTTCTTT.

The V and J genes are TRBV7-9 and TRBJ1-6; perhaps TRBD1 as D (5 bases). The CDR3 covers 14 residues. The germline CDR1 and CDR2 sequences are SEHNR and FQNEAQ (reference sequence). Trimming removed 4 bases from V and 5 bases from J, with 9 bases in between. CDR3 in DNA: TGTGCCAGCAGCTATGGGGGGGATAATTCACCCCTCCACTTT. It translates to CASSYGGDNSPLHF. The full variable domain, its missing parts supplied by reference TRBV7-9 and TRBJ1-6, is DTGVSQNPRHKITKRGQNVTFRCDPISEHNRLYWYRQTLGQGPEFLTYFQNEAQLEKSRLLSDRFSAERPKGSFSTLEIQRTEQGDSAMYLCASSYGGDNSPLHFGNGTRLTVT.

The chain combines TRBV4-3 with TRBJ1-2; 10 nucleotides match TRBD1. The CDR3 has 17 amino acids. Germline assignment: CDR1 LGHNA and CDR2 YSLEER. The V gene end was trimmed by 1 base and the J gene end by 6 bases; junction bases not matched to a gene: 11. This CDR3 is CASSQGTTGTGVHGYTF. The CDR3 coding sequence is TGCGCCAGCAGCCAAGGGACTACCGGGACAGGGGTCCATGGCTACACCTTC.

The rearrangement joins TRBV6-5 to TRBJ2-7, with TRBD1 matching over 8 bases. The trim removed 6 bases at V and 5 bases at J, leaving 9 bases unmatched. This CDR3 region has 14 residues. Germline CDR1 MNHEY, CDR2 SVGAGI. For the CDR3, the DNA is TGTGCCAGCAGCTCCACGGACAGGGTCCACGAGCAGTACTTC. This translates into CASSSTDRVHEQYF.

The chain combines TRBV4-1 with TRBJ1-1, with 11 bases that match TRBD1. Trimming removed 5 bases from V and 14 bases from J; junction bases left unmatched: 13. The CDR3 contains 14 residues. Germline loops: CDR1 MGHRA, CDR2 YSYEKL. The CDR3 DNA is TGCGCCAGCAGCGCGGAGGGGACAGGGGGGGGGAGGTTCTTT. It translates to CASSAEGTGGGRFF.

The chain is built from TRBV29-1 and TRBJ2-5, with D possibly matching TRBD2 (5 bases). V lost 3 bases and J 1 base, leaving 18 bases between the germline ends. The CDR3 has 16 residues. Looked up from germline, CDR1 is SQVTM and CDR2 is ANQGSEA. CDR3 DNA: TGCAGCGTTGAGAGGGCTAGCCTAAAACCCCAAGAGACCCAGTACTTC. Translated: CSVERASLKPQETQYF.

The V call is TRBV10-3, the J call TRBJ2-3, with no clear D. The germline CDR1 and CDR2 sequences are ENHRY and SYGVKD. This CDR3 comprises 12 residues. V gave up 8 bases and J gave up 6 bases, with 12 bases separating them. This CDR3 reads CAIASTPDTQYF. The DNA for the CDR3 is TGTGCCATCGCCAGTACCCCTGATACGCAGTATTTT.

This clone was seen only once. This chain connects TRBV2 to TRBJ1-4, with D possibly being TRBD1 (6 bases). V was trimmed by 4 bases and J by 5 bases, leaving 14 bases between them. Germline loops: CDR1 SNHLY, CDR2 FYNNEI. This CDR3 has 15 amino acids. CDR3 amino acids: CASSGLARGNEKLFF. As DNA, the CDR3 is TGTGCCAGCAGTGGTCTGGCTAGGGGGAATGAAAAACTGTTTTTT.

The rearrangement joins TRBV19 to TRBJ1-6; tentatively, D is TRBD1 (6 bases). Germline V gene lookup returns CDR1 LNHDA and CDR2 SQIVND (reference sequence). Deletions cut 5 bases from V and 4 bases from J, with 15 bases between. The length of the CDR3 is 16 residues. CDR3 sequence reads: CASSPEWTEYNSPLHF. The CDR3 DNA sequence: TGTGCCAGTAGTCCGGAATGGACAGAGTATAATTCACCCCTCCACTTT.